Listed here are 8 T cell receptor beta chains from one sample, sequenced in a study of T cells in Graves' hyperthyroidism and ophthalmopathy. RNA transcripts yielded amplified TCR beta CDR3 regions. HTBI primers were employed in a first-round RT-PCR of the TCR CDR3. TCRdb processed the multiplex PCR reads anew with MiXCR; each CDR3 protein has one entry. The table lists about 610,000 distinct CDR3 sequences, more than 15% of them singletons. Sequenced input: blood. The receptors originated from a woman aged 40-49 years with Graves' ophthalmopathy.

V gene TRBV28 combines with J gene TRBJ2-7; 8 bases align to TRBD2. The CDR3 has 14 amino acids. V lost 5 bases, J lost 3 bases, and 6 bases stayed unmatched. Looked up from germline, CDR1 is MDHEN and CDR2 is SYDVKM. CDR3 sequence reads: CASSGAGGVYEQYF. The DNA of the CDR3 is TGTGCCAGCAGTGGCGCCGGGGGGGTCTACGAGCAGTACTTC.

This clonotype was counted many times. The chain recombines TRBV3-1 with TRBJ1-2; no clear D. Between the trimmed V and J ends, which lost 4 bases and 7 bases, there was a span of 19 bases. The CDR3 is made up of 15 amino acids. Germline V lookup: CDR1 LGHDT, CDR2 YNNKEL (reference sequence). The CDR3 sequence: CASSPRRRLWGGYTF. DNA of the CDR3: TGTGCCAGCAGCCCCCGGCGCCGCCTATGGGGTGGCTACACCTTC. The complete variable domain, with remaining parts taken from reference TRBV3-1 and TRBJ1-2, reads DTAVSQTPKYLVTQMGNDKSIKCEQNLGHDTMYWYKQDSKKFLKIMFSYNNKELIINETVPNRFSPKSPDKAHLNLHINSLELGDSAVYFCASSPRRRLWGGYTFGSGTRLTVV.

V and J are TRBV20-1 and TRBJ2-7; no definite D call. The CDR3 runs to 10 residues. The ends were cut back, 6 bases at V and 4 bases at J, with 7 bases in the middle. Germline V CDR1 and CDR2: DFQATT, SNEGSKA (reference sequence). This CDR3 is CSAVGYEQYF. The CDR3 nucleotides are TGCAGTGCGGTGGGTTACGAGCAGTACTTC.

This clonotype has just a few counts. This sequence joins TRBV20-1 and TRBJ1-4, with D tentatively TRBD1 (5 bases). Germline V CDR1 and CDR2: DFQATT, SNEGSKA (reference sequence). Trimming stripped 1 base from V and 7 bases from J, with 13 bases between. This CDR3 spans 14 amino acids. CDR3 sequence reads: CSARAGQGGEKLFF. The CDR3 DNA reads TGCAGTGCTAGAGCGGGGCAGGGCGGTGAAAAACTGTTTTTT.

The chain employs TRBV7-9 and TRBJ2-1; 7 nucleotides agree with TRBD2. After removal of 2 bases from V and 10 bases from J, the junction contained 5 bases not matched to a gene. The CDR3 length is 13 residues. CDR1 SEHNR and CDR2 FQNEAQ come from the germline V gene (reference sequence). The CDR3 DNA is TGTGCCAGCAGCTTATCCCAGCGGGGCGAGCAGTTCTTC. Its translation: CASSLSQRGEQFF.

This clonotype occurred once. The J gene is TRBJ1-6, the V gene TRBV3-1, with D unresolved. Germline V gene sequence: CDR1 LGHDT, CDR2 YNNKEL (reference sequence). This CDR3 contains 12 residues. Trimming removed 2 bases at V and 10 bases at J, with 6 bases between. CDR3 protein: CASSQLHSPLHF. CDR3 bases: TGTGCCAGCAGCCAATTACACTCACCCCTCCACTTT.

The CDR3 spells CSAYYPREQYF. CDR3 DNA: TGCAGTGCTTATTACCCGAGGGAGCAGTACTTC. The J gene is TRBJ2-7, the V gene TRBV20-1; D gene uncertain. V lost 5 bases and J lost 7, with 12 bases in between. CDR3 length equals 11 residues. Germline V gene sequence: CDR1 DFQATT, CDR2 SNEGSKA (reference sequence).

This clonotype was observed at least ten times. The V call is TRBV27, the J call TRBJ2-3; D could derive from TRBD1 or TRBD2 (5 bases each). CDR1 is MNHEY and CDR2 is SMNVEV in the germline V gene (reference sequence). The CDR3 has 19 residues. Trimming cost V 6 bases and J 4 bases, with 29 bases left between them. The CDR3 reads CASRDLGRPGRGGSDTQYF. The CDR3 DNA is TGTGCCAGCAGAGACCTCGGCCGACCGGGGCGCGGCGGTTCAGATACGCAGTATTTT.